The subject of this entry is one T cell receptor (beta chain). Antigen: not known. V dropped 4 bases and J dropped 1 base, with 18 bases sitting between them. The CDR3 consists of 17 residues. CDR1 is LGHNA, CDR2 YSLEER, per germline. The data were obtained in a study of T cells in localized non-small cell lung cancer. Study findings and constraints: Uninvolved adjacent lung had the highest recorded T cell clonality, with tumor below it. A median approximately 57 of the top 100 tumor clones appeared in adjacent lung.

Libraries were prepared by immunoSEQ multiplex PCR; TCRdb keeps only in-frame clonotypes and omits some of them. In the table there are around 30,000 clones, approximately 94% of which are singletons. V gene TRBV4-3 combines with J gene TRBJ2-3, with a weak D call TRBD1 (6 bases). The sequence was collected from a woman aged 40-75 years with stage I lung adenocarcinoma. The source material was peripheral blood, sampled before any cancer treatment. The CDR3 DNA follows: TGCGCCAGCAGCCGACTAACAGGGAGTTTTGGCACAGATACGCAGTATTTT. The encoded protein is CASSRLTGSFGTDTQYF.